This TCR beta chain originates from a study of blood T cell repertoires in COVID-19 (dated by TCRdb to about 2020). Concerning the study at large: Samples covering the acute and convalescent phases of COVID-19 were provided by collaborators in the United States, Italy and Spain. The dataset comprised deeply sampled blood TCRbeta repertoires from subjects exposed to, actively infected with, or recovered from COVID-19. Nearly every sample came with metadata listing a de-identified subject ID, COVID-19 status, age in years and sex. Where HLA class I and class II types were available, the types were taken from metadata supplied by the sample provider, not from assay-based typing. The prospective study material was composed of cDNA or gDNA derived from T cells, B-cell-depleted T cells, or PBMCs. The repertoires were released in a freely available public database meant as a resource for research on the immune response to SARS-CoV-2. Samples were obtained from the ongoing ImmuneRACE study (first 160 participants) and from 1,254 subjects provided by 6 global collaborators. Beyond this particular receptor, the publication reports: The amount of clinical and demographic metadata varied by source and participant and was provided uncurated.

The immunoSEQ Assay, a bias-controlled multiplex PCR, was used to amplify TCRbeta CDR3 regions from genomic DNA. For the original study's pipeline: The number of nucleated cells in each sample was estimated by amplification of reference gene primers within the assay. To quantify the absolute abundance of each unique TCRbeta CDR3 rearrangement, sequence reads were collapsed and filtered. For each sample, productive Simpson clonality was calculated as the square root of Simpson's diversity index over productive rearrangements. TCRdb re-hosts the immuneACCESS table, in-frame sequences only. Its copies lack some clones; in the studies checked, an unresolved V gene accounts for under half of them, and the cause for the rest is not known. V, J and clone size derive from that table, while D and trimming were established from the DNA sequence. The sample has about 250,000 clones on record, around 80% of them singletons. In total, the top ten clones hold roughly 5.8% of the sample.

Turning to this clone: What this receptor recognizes is not known. No much larger clonotype is one base removed from it; base qualities were not supplied.

Collaborating institutions collected whole blood in K2EDTA tubes following their own protocols. Collaborator samples were shipped for TCRbeta analysis as frozen whole blood, isolated PBMCs, or DNA extracted from either sample type. Material for sequencing was peripheral blood. The TCR sequence derives from a man at least 80 years old with acute or convalescent COVID-19.

Here is the DNA: TGTGCCTCATTAATTACAGGGGTAGAGACCCAGTACTTC. This codes for CASLITGVETQYF. The V gene is TRBV7-9 and the J gene is TRBJ2-5, and 7 bases in between align with TRBD1. From the germline V gene (reference sequence), CDR1 is SEHNR and CDR2 is FQNEAQ. The CDR3 sequence holds 13 residues, the cysteine and phenylalanine included. Of all the DNA, just the CDR3 is kept, 39 bases in frame from base 1. V trim: 11 bases; J trim: 4 bases; unmatched bases: 10.